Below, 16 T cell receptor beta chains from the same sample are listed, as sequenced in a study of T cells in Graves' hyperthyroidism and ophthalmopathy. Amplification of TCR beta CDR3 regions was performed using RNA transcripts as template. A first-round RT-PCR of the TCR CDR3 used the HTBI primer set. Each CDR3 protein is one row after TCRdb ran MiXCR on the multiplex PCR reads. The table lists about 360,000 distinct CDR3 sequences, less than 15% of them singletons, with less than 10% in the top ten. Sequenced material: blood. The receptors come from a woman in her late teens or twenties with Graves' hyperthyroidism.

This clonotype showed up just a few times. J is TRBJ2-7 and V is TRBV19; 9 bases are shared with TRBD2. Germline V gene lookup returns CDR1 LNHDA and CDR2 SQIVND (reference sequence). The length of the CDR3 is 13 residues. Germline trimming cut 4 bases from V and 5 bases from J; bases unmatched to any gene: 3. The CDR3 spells CASSRGLADEQYF. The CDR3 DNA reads TGTGCCAGTAGTAGGGGACTAGCCGACGAGCAGTACTTC.

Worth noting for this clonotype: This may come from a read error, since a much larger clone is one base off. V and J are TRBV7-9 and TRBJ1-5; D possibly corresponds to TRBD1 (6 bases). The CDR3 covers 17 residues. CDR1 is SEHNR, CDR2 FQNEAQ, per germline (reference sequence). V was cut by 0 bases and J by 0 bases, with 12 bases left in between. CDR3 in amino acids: CASSLAGGAYSNQPQHF. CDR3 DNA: TGTGCCAGCAGCTTAGCCGGGGGGGCCTATAGCAATCAGCCCCAGCATTTT.

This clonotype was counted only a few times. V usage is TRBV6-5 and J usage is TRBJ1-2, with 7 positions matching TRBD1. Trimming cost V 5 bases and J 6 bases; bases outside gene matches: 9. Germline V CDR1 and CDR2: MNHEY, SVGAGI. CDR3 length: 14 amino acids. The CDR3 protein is CASSTNRGAHGYTF. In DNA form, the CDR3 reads TGTGCCAGCAGTACTAACAGGGGCGCGCATGGCTACACCTTC.

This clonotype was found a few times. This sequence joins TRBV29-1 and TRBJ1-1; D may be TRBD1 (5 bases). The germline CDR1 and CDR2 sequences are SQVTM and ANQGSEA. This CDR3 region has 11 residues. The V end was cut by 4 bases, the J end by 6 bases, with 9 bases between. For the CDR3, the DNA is TGCAGCGTTGTCGGGGGTTCTGAAGCTTTCTTT. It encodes CSVVGGSEAFF. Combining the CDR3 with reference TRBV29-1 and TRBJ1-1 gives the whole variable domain SAVISQKPSRDICQRGTSLTIQCQVDSQVTMMFWYRQQPGQSLTLIATANQGSEATYESGFVIDKFPISRPNLTFSTLTVSNMSPEDSSIYLCSVVGGSEAFFGQGTRLTVV.

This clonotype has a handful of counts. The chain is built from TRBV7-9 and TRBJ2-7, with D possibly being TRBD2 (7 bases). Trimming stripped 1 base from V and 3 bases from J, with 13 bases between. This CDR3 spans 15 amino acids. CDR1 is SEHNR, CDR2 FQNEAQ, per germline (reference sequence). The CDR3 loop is CASSLVVGGLYEQYF. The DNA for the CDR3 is TGTGCCAGCAGCTTAGTGGTGGGGGGGCTCTACGAGCAGTACTTC.

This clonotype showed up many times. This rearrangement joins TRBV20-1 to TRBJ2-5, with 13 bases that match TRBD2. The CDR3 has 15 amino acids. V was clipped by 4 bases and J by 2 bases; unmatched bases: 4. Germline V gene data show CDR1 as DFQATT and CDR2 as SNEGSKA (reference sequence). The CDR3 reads CSATGTSGIQETQYF. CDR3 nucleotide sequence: TGCAGTGCTACCGGGACTAGCGGGATTCAAGAGACCCAGTACTTC.

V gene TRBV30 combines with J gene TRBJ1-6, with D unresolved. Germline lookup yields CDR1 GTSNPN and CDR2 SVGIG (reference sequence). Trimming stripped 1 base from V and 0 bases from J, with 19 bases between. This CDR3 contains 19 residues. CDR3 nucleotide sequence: TGTGCCTGGAGTGACTCAGAGACGGGGAACCACTCCTATAATTCACCCCTCCACTTT. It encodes CAWSDSETGNHSYNSPLHF.

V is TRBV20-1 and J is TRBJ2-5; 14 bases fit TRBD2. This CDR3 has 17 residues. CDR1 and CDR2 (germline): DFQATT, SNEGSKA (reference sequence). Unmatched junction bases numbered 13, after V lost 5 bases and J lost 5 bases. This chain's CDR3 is CSASGTSGSWGVETQYF. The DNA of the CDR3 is TGCAGTGCTTCCGGGACTAGCGGGAGCTGGGGGGTGGAGACCCAGTACTTC.

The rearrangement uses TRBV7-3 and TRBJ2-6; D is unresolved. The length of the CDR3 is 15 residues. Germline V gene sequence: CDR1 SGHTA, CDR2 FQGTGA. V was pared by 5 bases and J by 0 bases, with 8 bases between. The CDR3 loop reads CASSAISSGANVLTF. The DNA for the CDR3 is TGTGCCAGCAGCGCAATTAGCTCTGGGGCCAACGTCCTGACTTTC.

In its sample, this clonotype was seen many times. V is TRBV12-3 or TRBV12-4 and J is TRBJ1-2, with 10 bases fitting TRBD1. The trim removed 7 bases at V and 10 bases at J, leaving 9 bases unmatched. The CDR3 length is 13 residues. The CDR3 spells CASTLGQGILYTF. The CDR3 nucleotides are TGTGCCAGCACCCTGGGACAGGGGATCCTCTACACCTTC.

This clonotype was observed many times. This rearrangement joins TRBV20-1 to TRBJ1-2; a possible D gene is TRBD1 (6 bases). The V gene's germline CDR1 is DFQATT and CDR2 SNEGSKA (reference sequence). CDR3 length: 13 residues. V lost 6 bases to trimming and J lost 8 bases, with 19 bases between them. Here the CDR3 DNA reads TGCAGTGCCATCGACAGGACTCCAGGGGGCTACACCTTC. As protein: CSAIDRTPGGYTF.

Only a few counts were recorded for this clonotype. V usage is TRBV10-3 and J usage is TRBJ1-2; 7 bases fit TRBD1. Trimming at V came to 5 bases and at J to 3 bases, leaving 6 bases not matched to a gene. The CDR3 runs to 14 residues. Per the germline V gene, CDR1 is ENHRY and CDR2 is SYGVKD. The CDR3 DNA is TGTGCCATCAGTAAAGGACAGGAACACTATGGCTACACCTTC. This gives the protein CAISKGQEHYGYTF.

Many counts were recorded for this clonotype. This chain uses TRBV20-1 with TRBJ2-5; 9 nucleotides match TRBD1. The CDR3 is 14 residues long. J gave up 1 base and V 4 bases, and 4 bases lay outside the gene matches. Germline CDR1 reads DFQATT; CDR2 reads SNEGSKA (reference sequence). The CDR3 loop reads CSANRDRAQETQYF. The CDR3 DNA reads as TGCAGTGCTAACCGGGACAGGGCCCAAGAGACCCAGTACTTC.

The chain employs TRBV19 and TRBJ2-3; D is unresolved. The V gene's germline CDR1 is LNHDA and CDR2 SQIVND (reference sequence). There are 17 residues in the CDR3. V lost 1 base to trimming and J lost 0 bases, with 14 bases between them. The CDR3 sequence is CASSIAIGATSTDTQYF. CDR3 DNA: TGTGCCAGTAGTATAGCTATAGGAGCGACTAGCACAGATACGCAGTATTTT.

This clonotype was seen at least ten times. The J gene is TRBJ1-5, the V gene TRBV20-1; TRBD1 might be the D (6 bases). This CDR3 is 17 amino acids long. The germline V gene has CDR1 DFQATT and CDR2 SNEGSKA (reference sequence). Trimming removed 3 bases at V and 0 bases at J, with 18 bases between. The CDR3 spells CSASKLQGWNSNQPQHF. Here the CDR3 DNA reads TGCAGTGCTAGTAAATTACAGGGATGGAATAGCAATCAGCCCCAGCATTTT.

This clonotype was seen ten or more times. CDR3 loop: CSARDGRDQPQHF. In DNA, the CDR3 is TGCAGTGCTAGAGATGGAAGGGATCAGCCCCAGCATTTT. This sequence joins TRBV20-1 and TRBJ1-5; unclear D gene. Trimming took 0 bases from V and 5 from J, leaving 8 bases between them. In germline, CDR1 is DFQATT, CDR2 SNEGSKA (reference sequence). The CDR3 totals 13 residues.